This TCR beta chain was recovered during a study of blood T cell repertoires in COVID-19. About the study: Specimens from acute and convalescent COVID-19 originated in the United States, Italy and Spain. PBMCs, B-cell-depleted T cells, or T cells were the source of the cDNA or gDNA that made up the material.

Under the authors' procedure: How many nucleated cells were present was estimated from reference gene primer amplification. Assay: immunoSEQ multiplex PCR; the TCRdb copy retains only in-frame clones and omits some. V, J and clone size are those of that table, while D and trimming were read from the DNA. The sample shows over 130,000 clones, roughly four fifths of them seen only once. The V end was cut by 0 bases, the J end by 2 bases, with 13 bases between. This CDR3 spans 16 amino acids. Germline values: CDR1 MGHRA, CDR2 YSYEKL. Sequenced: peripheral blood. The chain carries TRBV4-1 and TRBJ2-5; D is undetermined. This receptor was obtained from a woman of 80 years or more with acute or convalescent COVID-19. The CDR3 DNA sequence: TGCGCCAGCAGCCAAGATTATGGGCCAGATCAAGAGACCCAGTACTTC. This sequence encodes CASSQDYGPDQETQYF.